These 24 T cell receptor beta chains were all obtained from the same sample, sequenced in a study of shared clonotypes between healthy human individuals. TCRdb's copy holds only in-frame clones and misses some; the assay was immunoSEQ multiplex PCR. Of under 2.5 million clones in the sample, 85% to 95% were seen once. Sequenced: naive CD4+ T cells from PBMCs. Subset meaning: CD45RA+ positively selected. The origin of the receptors is a young man in good health. Some clones in this sample may be carry-over from other donors' samples.

The V and J genes are TRBV5-6 and TRBJ2-7; D may match TRBD1 or TRBD2 (5 bases each). In germline, CDR1 is SGHDT, CDR2 YYEEEE. The CDR3 totals 18 residues. V lost 0 bases and J 5 bases, leaving 24 bases between the germline ends. The CDR3 DNA follows: TGTGCCAGCAGCTTGGGACAGCTCTCCCAATACCCGAGGGACGAGCAGTACTTC. It yields the protein CASSLGQLSQYPRDEQYF.

This rearrangement joins TRBV29-1 to TRBJ1-1; 11 bases agree with TRBD1. This CDR3 spans 16 amino acids. Germline V CDR1 and CDR2: SQVTM, ANQGSEA. With 4 bases clipped from V and 5 bases from J, the junction kept 12 bases outside the gene matches. CDR3 sequence reads: CSVALYGQGARTEAFF. Here the CDR3 DNA reads TGCAGCGTTGCCCTTTATGGACAGGGGGCGCGTACTGAAGCTTTCTTT.

Details on this clone: Other DNA sequences within the sample encode an identical CDR3. The chain joins TRBV30 to TRBJ1-1; D is ambiguous. This CDR3 contains 14 residues. V was trimmed by 0 bases and J by 1 base, leaving 9 bases between them. The germline V gene has CDR1 GTSNPN and CDR2 SVGIG (reference sequence). CDR3 in DNA: TGTGCCTGGAGTGTTGGAGTGGGGAACACTGAAGCTTTCTTT. Its translation: CAWSVGVGNTEAFF.

The J gene is TRBJ1-1, the V gene TRBV7-8; no clear D gene. The germline gives CDR1 SGHVS, CDR2 FQNEAQ. The CDR3 is 14 residues long. V was shortened by 1 base and J by 1 base, with 7 bases between the two germline ends. The CDR3 DNA reads TGTGCCAGCAGCTTAGTACTGGGGAACACTGAAGCTTTCTTT. It translates to CASSLVLGNTEAFF. The whole variable domain, remainder taken from reference TRBV7-8 and TRBJ1-1, is GAGVSQSPRYKVAKRGQDVALRCDPISGHVSLFWYQQALGQGPEFLTYFQNEAQLDKSGLPSDRFFAERPEGSVSTLKIQRTQQEDSAVYLCASSLVLGNTEAFFGQGTRLTVV.

This sequence joins TRBV10-3 and TRBJ1-5; 8 bases fit TRBD1. The CDR3 extends over 14 amino acids. Germline V gene data show CDR1 as ENHRY and CDR2 as SYGVKD. V gave up 6 bases and J gave up 4 bases; unmatched junction bases: 5. CDR3 bases: TGTGCCATCAGAGGGGACAGGAGGAATCAGCCCCAGCATTTT. Amino acids: CAIRGDRRNQPQHF.

This sequence joins TRBV19 and TRBJ2-6; D not resolved. This CDR3 contains 20 residues. CDR1 is LNHDA, CDR2 SQIVND, per germline (reference sequence). V gave up 1 base and J gave up 2 bases, with 21 bases separating them. The CDR3 loop is CASSIVLGLIQKAGANVLTF. CDR3 coding DNA: TGTGCCAGTAGTATAGTCCTGGGTTTAATACAGAAGGCTGGGGCCAACGTCCTGACTTTC.

With regard to this clone: Other DNA sequences in this specimen translate into the identical CDR3. The CDR3 sequence: CAISESDTQYF. The CDR3 DNA is TGTGCCATCAGTGAGTCGGATACGCAGTATTTT. The chain uses TRBV10-3 and TRBJ2-3, with D hard to call. CDR3 length: 11 amino acids. Per the germline V gene, CDR1 is ENHRY and CDR2 is SYGVKD. V lost 0 bases to trimming and J lost 6 bases, with 1 base between them.

The chain is built from TRBV29-1 and TRBJ1-1, with TRBD1 as a possible D gene (5 bases). In germline, CDR1 is SQVTM, CDR2 ANQGSEA. The CDR3 has 14 amino acids. CDR3 sequence (DNA): TGCGGGGGTGTTCAGCGCACTAAGAACACTGAAGCTTTCTTT. Its protein is CGGVQRTKNTEAFF.

This clone showed up just once. V gene TRBV18 combines with J gene TRBJ2-1; tentatively, D is TRBD2 (6 bases). Germline CDR1 reads KGHSH; CDR2 reads LQKENI. Trimming removed 4 bases at V and 6 bases at J, with 19 bases between. This CDR3 spans 16 amino acids. CDR3 region: CASSHIFPGSGNEQFF. The CDR3 nucleotides are TGTGCCAGCTCACATATATTCCCCGGGAGTGGCAATGAGCAGTTCTTC. Together with reference TRBV18 and TRBJ2-1, the CDR3 gives the full variable domain: NAGVMQNPRHLVRRRGQEARLRCSPMKGHSHVYWYRQLPEEGLKFMVYLQKENIIDESGMPKERFSAEFPKEGPSILRIQQVVRGDSAAYFCASSHIFPGSGNEQFFGPGTRLTVL.

The gene calls are TRBV6-5 and TRBJ2-7; the D is unclear. This CDR3 is built from 13 residues. Trimming took off 5 bases at V and 6 bases at J, with 14 bases between the two ends. CDR1 is MNHEY and CDR2 is SVGAGI in the germline V gene. The CDR3 loop is CASSRTDGLEQYF. Written as DNA, the CDR3 is TGTGCCAGCAGTCGAACGGACGGCCTCGAGCAGTACTTC.

CDR3 DNA: TGTGCCACCTCGGACAGCTCCTACGAGCAGTACTTC. Translating it yields CATSDSSYEQYF. The chain joins TRBV6-6 to TRBJ2-7, with D perhaps TRBD1 (6 bases). The CDR3 totals 12 residues. Trimming shortened V by 10 bases and J by 0 bases, and 10 bases separated the two germline ends. From germline, CDR1 is MNHNY and CDR2 SVGAGI (reference sequence).

This chain joins TRBV18 and TRBJ1-1; TRBD1 is a possible D gene (5 bases). With 2 bases removed from V and 10 bases from J, the gap between germline ends came to 23 bases. The CDR3 runs to 16 residues. The germline V gene encodes CDR1 KGHSH and CDR2 LQKENI. This CDR3 is CASSPNIGTELSPAFF. CDR3 nucleotides: TGTGCCAGCTCACCAAACATCGGGACGGAACTTTCCCCAGCTTTCTTT.

The chain has TRBV4-3 and TRBJ2-3, with D possibly being TRBD2 (5 bases). The germline V and J ends were trimmed by 4 bases and 3 bases, with 20 bases remaining between them. Germline V lookup: CDR1 LGHNA, CDR2 YSLEER. The CDR3 is 17 amino acids. The CDR3 spells CASSPAGPPGKTDTQYF. DNA for the CDR3: TGCGCCAGCAGCCCTGCCGGCCCCCCCGGGAAAACAGATACGCAGTATTTT.

The V call is TRBV5-1, the J call TRBJ2-7, with a possible D match to TRBD2 (5 bases). CDR1 SGHRS and CDR2 YFSETQ come from the germline V gene. This CDR3 comprises 15 residues. V gave up 2 bases and J gave up 1 base, with 13 bases separating them. CDR3 bases: TGCGCCAGCAGCTTTGCGGAGGCCGGATCCTACGAGCAGTACTTC. It translates to CASSFAEAGSYEQYF.

The chain joins TRBV6-1 to TRBJ2-3; a weak D match, TRBD2 (6 bases). Germline CDR1 and CDR2: MNHNS and SASEGT. Trimming pared 6 bases from V and 1 base from J, leaving 11 bases between. CDR3 length: 14 amino acids. Here the CDR3 DNA reads TGTGCCAGCAGGACGGGACTGGGCACAGATACGCAGTATTTT. It translates to CASRTGLGTDTQYF.

A note on this clone: Distinct nucleotide sequences in the sample also encode this CDR3. The chain joins TRBV7-2 to TRBJ2-7, with 9 bases lining up with TRBD1. This CDR3 is 14 amino acids long. The ends lost 5 bases at V and 3 bases at J; junction bases unmatched: 5. Germline CDR1 and CDR2: SGHTA and FQGNSA. CDR3 sequence reads: CASSPPGQGYEQYF. CDR3 nucleotides: TGTGCCAGCAGCCCCCCGGGACAGGGCTACGAGCAGTACTTC.

The chain couples TRBV7-8 to TRBJ2-1; D is unclear. Trimming pared 5 bases from V and 0 bases from J, leaving 8 bases between. Germline-derived CDR1 and CDR2 are SGHVS and FQNEAQ. There are 14 residues in the CDR3. Here the CDR3 DNA reads TGTGCCAGCAGCCCCGAGGTCTCCTACAATGAGCAGTTCTTC. It is translated as CASSPEVSYNEQFF.

The chain employs TRBV19 and TRBJ1-1; TRBD1 matches 8 bases. From germline, CDR1 is LNHDA and CDR2 SQIVND (reference sequence). Trimming removed 4 bases from V and 5 bases from J; junction bases left unmatched: 9. The CDR3 is 15 amino acids. The CDR3: CASSRATGEVTEAFF. The CDR3 DNA is TGTGCCAGTAGTAGGGCGACAGGGGAGGTGACTGAAGCTTTCTTT.

V gene TRBV9 combines with J gene TRBJ1-4; the D gene is possibly TRBD1 (5 bases). The CDR3 covers 17 residues. CDR1 is SGDLS, CDR2 YYNGEE, per germline. V was clipped by 4 bases and J by 8 bases, with 24 bases between them. CDR3 DNA: TGTGCCAGCAGCCCCACCCTTACGGGGGGGGGAAGCGAAAAACTGTTTTTT. Amino acid sequence: CASSPTLTGGGSEKLFF.

The CDR3 is CASSFPGVNQPQHF. The CDR3, as DNA: TGTGCCAGCAGTTTTCCAGGGGTCAATCAGCCCCAGCATTTT. The chain uses TRBV28 and TRBJ1-5; D is perhaps TRBD1 (6 bases). V was shortened by 3 bases and J by 3 bases, with 9 bases between the two germline ends. Germline V CDR1 and CDR2: MDHEN, SYDVKM. The CDR3 has 14 residues.

This chain joins TRBV29-1 and TRBJ2-1, with 12 bases that match TRBD2. Trimming cost V 6 bases and J 2 bases; bases outside gene matches: 5. Looked up from germline, CDR1 is SQVTM and CDR2 is ANQGSEA. This CDR3 contains 15 residues. CDR3 in amino acids: CSVGASGRAYNEQFF. In DNA form, the CDR3 reads TGCAGCGTGGGGGCTAGCGGGAGGGCCTACAATGAGCAGTTCTTC.

This chain connects TRBV28 to TRBJ2-2; D might be TRBD1 (5 bases). Germline lookup yields CDR1 MDHEN and CDR2 SYDVKM. Trimming left V 2 bases short and J 0 bases short, with 16 bases between. The CDR3 totals 18 residues. This CDR3 is CASSLKRWGRTNTGELFF. CDR3 in DNA: TGTGCCAGCAGTTTAAAACGATGGGGCCGAACGAACACCGGGGAGCTGTTTTTT.

A remark on this clone: The sample has other DNA sequences that encode this CDR3 too. The chain links TRBV7-9 to TRBJ2-2; 9 nucleotides line up with TRBD2. CDR1 is SEHNR and CDR2 is FQNEAQ in the germline V gene (reference sequence). J was trimmed by 1 base and V by 1 base; bases with no gene match: 1. CDR3 size: 16 residues. CDR3: CASSLGAGGNTGELFF. CDR3 bases: TGTGCCAGCAGCTTAGGAGCGGGGGGGAACACCGGGGAGCTGTTTTTT.

This chain connects TRBV5-4 to TRBJ1-1; D perhaps matches TRBD1 (5 bases). The V end lost 5 bases, the J end lost 5 bases, and 13 bases lay between the germline ends. The CDR3 is 13 residues long. CDR1 and CDR2 from the germline V gene are SGHNT and YYREEE (reference sequence). The CDR3 bases are TGTGCCAGCAGGGCGGGGCCAAGGACTGAAGCTTTCTTT. Its protein is CASRAGPRTEAFF.